These 29 T cell receptor beta chains came from one sample sequenced in a study of cytomegalovirus exposure and HLA in healthy donors. TCRdb keeps only in-frame clones here, not all; method: immunoSEQ multiplex PCR. The sample has 190,000 or so clones; about 86% are singletons. Sequenced input: PBMCs. The receptors stem from a woman younger than 35 in good health and CMV-seropositive.

A single count supports this clone. This chain uses TRBV9 with TRBJ1-2, with D possibly being TRBD1 (5 bases). The CDR3 loop spans 15 amino acids. Trimming left V 3 bases short and J 2 bases short, with 14 bases between. Germline CDR1 reads SGDLS; CDR2 reads YYNGEE. The CDR3 DNA reads TGTGCCAGCAGCGATCCCGGAGGGACCAACTATGGCTACACCTTC. Translated: CASSDPGGTNYGYTF.

This clone came up a few times. The chain has TRBV6-1 and TRBJ2-1; 10 bases map to TRBD2. Germline V gene lookup returns CDR1 MNHNS and CDR2 SASEGT. V shed 6 bases, J shed 4 bases, and the junction held 6 bases outside the gene matches. This CDR3 has 15 residues. The CDR3 loop is CASRPSGGAYNEQFF. CDR3 bases: TGTGCCAGCAGGCCTAGCGGGGGAGCATACAATGAGCAGTTCTTC.

The table lists this clone with a count of one. The rearrangement links TRBV10-1 to TRBJ1-1; 8 positions agree with TRBD1. After removal of 6 bases from V and 1 base from J, the junction contained 7 bases not matched to a gene. The CDR3 extends over 15 amino acids. CDR1 is WNHNN, CDR2 SYGVQD, per germline (reference sequence). This chain's CDR3 is CASSAGTGGNTEAFF. In DNA form, the CDR3 reads TGCGCCAGCAGCGCCGGGACAGGCGGGAACACTGAAGCTTTCTTT.

This chain connects TRBV5-1 to TRBJ1-1, with a weak D call TRBD1 (5 bases). Germline CDR1 and CDR2: SGHRS and YFSETQ. CDR3 length equals 15 residues. Trimming left V 5 bases short and J 1 base short, with 15 bases between. The CDR3 region is CASSQGVIQNTEAFF. DNA for the CDR3: TGCGCCAGCAGTCAAGGGGTCATCCAGAACACTGAAGCTTTCTTT.

The chain couples TRBV6-5 to TRBJ1-1, with 7 nucleotides matching TRBD1. Germline trimming cut 1 base from V and 6 bases from J; bases unmatched to any gene: 5. Germline V CDR1 and CDR2: MNHEY, SVGAGI. The CDR3 is 14 residues long. CDR3 protein: CASSYWRGGPEAFF. The CDR3 DNA reads as TGTGCCAGCAGTTACTGGCGAGGGGGCCCTGAAGCTTTCTTT.

The chain combines TRBV4-2 with TRBJ1-1; D gene uncertain. The CDR3 loop spans 13 amino acids. The V end lost 3 bases, the J end lost 1 base, and 6 bases lay between the germline ends. CDR1 and CDR2 (germline): LGHNA, YNFKEQ. The CDR3: CASSHPKNTEAFF. CDR3 DNA sequence: TGTGCCAGCAGCCACCCCAAGAACACTGAAGCTTTCTTT.

The CDR3 here is CASRGLAGAQETQYF. Written as DNA, the CDR3 is TGTGCCAGCAGAGGACTAGCGGGGGCCCAAGAGACCCAGTACTTC. This chain links TRBV6-1 with TRBJ2-5; 13 positions match TRBD2. Germline V gives CDR1 MNHNS, CDR2 SASEGT. The CDR3 has 15 residues. V was pared by 6 bases and J by 1 base, with 2 bases of the junction left unmatched.

The V gene is TRBV6-5, the J gene TRBJ1-1; D call uncertain. Trimming took 2 bases from V and 2 from J, leaving 9 bases between them. The CDR3 has 14 residues. The germline V gene has CDR1 MNHEY and CDR2 SVGAGI. CDR3 in amino acids: CASSYGEFNTEAFF. The CDR3, as DNA: TGTGCCAGCAGTTACGGGGAGTTTAACACTGAAGCTTTCTTT.

V usage is TRBV6-1 and J usage is TRBJ2-6; TRBD1 matches 9 bases. Germline V gives CDR1 MNHNS, CDR2 SASEGT. The V gene end was trimmed by 4 bases and the J gene end by 0 bases; junction bases not matched to a gene: 4. This CDR3 has 17 residues. The chain's CDR3 is CASSAGQGDSGANVLTF. In DNA, the CDR3 is TGTGCCAGCAGTGCGGGACAGGGTGACTCTGGGGCCAACGTCCTGACTTTC.

V gene TRBV27 combines with J gene TRBJ2-7; TRBD1 matches 9 bases. V was pared by 6 bases and J by 1 base, with 7 bases of the junction left unmatched. The CDR3 covers 15 residues. Per germline, CDR1 MNHEY and CDR2 SMNVEV (reference sequence). The CDR3 spells CASSLTGTGSYEQYF. In DNA, the CDR3 is TGTGCCAGCAGCTTGACCGGGACAGGGTCCTACGAGCAGTACTTC.

There are a few counts of this clone. V and J are TRBV15 and TRBJ2-1; 7 nucleotides line up with TRBD1. V lost 1 base to trimming and J lost 10 bases; unmatched junction nucleotides: 7. This CDR3 has 14 residues. Germline CDR1 reads LNHNV; CDR2 reads YYDKDF (reference sequence). The CDR3 loop reads CATSRGDRVREQFF. CDR3 sequence (DNA): TGTGCCACCAGCAGAGGTGACAGGGTAAGGGAGCAGTTCTTC.

The chain uses TRBV7-8 and TRBJ2-7; 13 bases agree with TRBD2. CDR3 length: 18 amino acids. Per germline, CDR1 SGHVS and CDR2 FQNEAQ. The junction had 8 bases not matched to a gene; V was cut back by 2 bases and J by 1 base. The CDR3 coding sequence is TGTGCCAGCAGCTTACGACTAGCGGGGGGCGTAGGTTCCTACGAGCAGTACTTC. Its translation: CASSLRLAGGVGSYEQYF.

This clone has more than one count but fewer than ten. CDR3 protein: CASSLGAGKEQYF. The CDR3, as DNA: TGTGCCAGCAGCTTAGGTGCAGGGAAAGAGCAGTACTTC. V is TRBV7-7 and J is TRBJ2-7; possibly TRBD1 for D (5 bases). Germline V lookup: CDR1 SSHAT, CDR2 FNYEAQ (reference sequence). Trimming removed 1 base from V and 7 bases from J, with 11 bases in between. CDR3 length: 13 residues.

The chain combines TRBV11-3 with TRBJ2-1, with D maybe TRBD1 (5 bases). This CDR3 contains 16 residues. The V end was cut by 5 bases, the J end by 0 bases, with 14 bases between. Germline lookup yields CDR1 SGHNT and CDR2 YENEEA. The CDR3 DNA is TGTGCCAGCAGCCCCAGGGTACATAGCTCCTACAATGAGCAGTTCTTC. It yields the protein CASSPRVHSSYNEQFF.

The V and J genes are TRBV2 and TRBJ2-7; tentatively, D is TRBD1 (5 bases). V dropped 4 bases and J dropped 4 bases, with 14 bases sitting between them. Germline values: CDR1 SNHLY, CDR2 FYNNEI. The CDR3 has 14 residues. CDR3 residues: CASSGEDKFYEQYF. CDR3 nucleotide sequence: TGTGCCAGCAGTGGAGAGGACAAATTTTACGAGCAGTACTTC.

This clone was observed a single time. The chain is built from TRBV5-6 and TRBJ2-2, with 10 bases lining up with TRBD1. Germline CDR1 SGHDT, CDR2 YYEEEE. Unmatched junction bases numbered 2, after V lost 0 bases and J lost 6 bases. The CDR3 is 15 residues long. The CDR3 DNA reads as TGTGCCAGCAGCTTGGTAGACAGGGGGCCCGGGGAGCTGTTTTTT. Translating gives CASSLVDRGPGELFF.

V usage is TRBV7-2 and J usage is TRBJ2-4, with a weak D call TRBD2 (6 bases). CDR1 is SGHTA, CDR2 FQGNSA, per germline. The V end was cut by 5 bases, the J end by 3 bases, with 14 bases between. This CDR3 has 15 amino acids. CDR3 nucleotide sequence: TGTGCCAGCAGCGGGAGGACAACGGACAAAAACATTCAGTACTTC. Its translation: CASSGRTTDKNIQYF.

CDR3 nucleotide sequence: TGTGCCAGTAACCTCAGGGGGCCGGGGGAGACCCAGTACTTC. It codes for CASNLRGPGETQYF. This chain joins TRBV19 and TRBJ2-5; TRBD1 matches at 8 bases. Per the germline V gene, CDR1 is LNHDA and CDR2 is SQIVND (reference sequence). V gave up 7 bases and J gave up 5 bases; unmatched junction bases: 9. The CDR3 is made up of 14 amino acids.

This sequence joins TRBV6-1 and TRBJ2-2, with TRBD2 matching over 12 bases. This CDR3 contains 15 residues. Germline V lookup: CDR1 MNHNS, CDR2 SASEGT. J gave up 5 bases and V 11 bases, and 9 bases lay outside the gene matches. The CDR3 sequence: CAAPITSGGTGELFF. In DNA form, the CDR3 reads TGTGCCGCTCCTATAACTAGCGGGGGGACCGGGGAGCTGTTTTTT.

The chain carries TRBV19 and TRBJ2-3, with D possibly matching TRBD1 (5 bases). The V and J ends lost 5 bases and 3 bases respectively, with 12 bases between them. CDR1 LNHDA and CDR2 SQIVND come from the germline V gene (reference sequence). This CDR3 spans 14 amino acids. The CDR3 sequence: CASSQTAVTDTQYF. The CDR3 coding sequence is TGTGCCAGTAGTCAGACAGCAGTAACAGATACGCAGTATTTT.

V usage is TRBV7-2 and J usage is TRBJ2-6; TRBD2 might be the D (7 bases). Per germline, CDR1 SGHTA and CDR2 FQGNSA. The CDR3 spans 15 residues. Trimming took off 3 bases at V and 2 bases at J, with 8 bases between the two ends. CDR3 sequence (DNA): TGTGCCAGCAGCTTCGGGGGGCCTGGGGCCAACGTCCTGACTTTC. It codes for CASSFGGPGANVLTF.

This clone was counted between two and nine times. The chain recombines TRBV2 with TRBJ1-3; D gene ambiguous. The CDR3 consists of 15 residues. Trimming left V 3 bases short and J 1 base short, with 10 bases between. The V gene's germline CDR1 is SNHLY and CDR2 FYNNEI. This chain's CDR3 is CASSEREVSGNTIYF. CDR3 nucleotides: TGTGCCAGCAGTGAGAGGGAGGTGTCTGGAAACACCATATATTTT.

This clone came up once. V usage is TRBV7-8 and J usage is TRBJ1-3; D not resolved. The CDR3 extends over 15 amino acids. V was pared by 5 bases and J by 4 bases, with 15 bases between. In germline, CDR1 is SGHVS, CDR2 FQNEAQ. The CDR3 DNA reads TGTGCCAGCAGCCCCCAAGCGGCGGCCGGAAACACCATATATTTT. Protein: CASSPQAAAGNTIYF.

The chain combines TRBV5-1 with TRBJ2-3, with TRBD2 matching 14 bases. Looked up from germline, CDR1 is SGHRS and CDR2 is YFSETQ. CDR3 length: 17 amino acids. J was trimmed by 5 bases and V by 5 bases; bases with no gene match: 10. The DNA of the CDR3 is TGCGCCAGCAGTCAGGGACTAGCGGGGGTGTTTAAAGATACGCAGTATTTT. The encoded protein is CASSQGLAGVFKDTQYF.

The rearrangement joins TRBV6-6 to TRBJ1-1; 8 bases are shared with TRBD1. Looked up from germline, CDR1 is MNHNY and CDR2 is SVGAGI (reference sequence). The V gene end was trimmed by 7 bases and the J gene end by 1 base; junction bases not matched to a gene: 11. The CDR3 length is 16 residues. The CDR3 nucleotides are TGTGCCAGCAACCGAGGACAGGGTTTTTCGAACACTGAAGCTTTCTTT. Residues: CASNRGQGFSNTEAFF.

The chain employs TRBV6-1 and TRBJ2-5, with D unclear. V was trimmed by 5 bases and J by 7 bases, leaving 11 bases between them. CDR3 length: 12 residues. Germline loops: CDR1 MNHNS, CDR2 SASEGT. CDR3 protein: CASSYISGTQYF. CDR3 nucleotides: TGTGCCAGCAGTTATATTTCGGGGACCCAGTACTTC.

The chain carries TRBV5-1 and TRBJ2-7; TRBD2 is a possible D gene (7 bases). The CDR3 has 15 amino acids. Germline V gene data show CDR1 as SGHRS and CDR2 as YFSETQ. Between the trimmed V and J ends, which lost 4 bases and 4 bases, there was a span of 18 bases. Here the CDR3 reads CASSPFGGGRYEQYF. The CDR3 DNA sequence: TGCGCCAGCAGCCCGTTTGGGGGGGGGCGTTACGAGCAGTACTTC.

This clone was recorded only once. V gene TRBV25-1 combines with J gene TRBJ1-1, with 7 bases matching TRBD1. The germline gives CDR1 MGHDK, CDR2 SYGVNS. This CDR3 is 15 amino acids long. Germline trimming cut 5 bases from V and 0 bases from J; bases unmatched to any gene: 6. The CDR3 loop is CASSPGTAMNTEAFF. CDR3 nucleotides: TGTGCCAGCAGTCCCGGGACAGCTATGAACACTGAAGCTTTCTTT. Using reference TRBV25-1 and TRBJ1-1 for the parts outside the CDR3, the full variable domain is EADIYQTPRYLVIGTGKKITLECSQTMGHDKMYWYQQDPGMELHLIHYSYGVNSTEKGDLSSESTVSRIRTEHFPLTLESARPSHTSQYLCASSPGTAMNTEAFFGQGTRLTVV.

This sequence joins TRBV18 and TRBJ2-3; D remains ambiguous. This CDR3 is built from 12 residues. The germline gives CDR1 KGHSH, CDR2 LQKENI. Trimming took 5 bases from V and 5 from J, leaving 8 bases between them. CDR3 region: CASSSPLDTQYF. Here the CDR3 DNA reads TGTGCCAGCTCATCCCCCCTAGATACGCAGTATTTT.